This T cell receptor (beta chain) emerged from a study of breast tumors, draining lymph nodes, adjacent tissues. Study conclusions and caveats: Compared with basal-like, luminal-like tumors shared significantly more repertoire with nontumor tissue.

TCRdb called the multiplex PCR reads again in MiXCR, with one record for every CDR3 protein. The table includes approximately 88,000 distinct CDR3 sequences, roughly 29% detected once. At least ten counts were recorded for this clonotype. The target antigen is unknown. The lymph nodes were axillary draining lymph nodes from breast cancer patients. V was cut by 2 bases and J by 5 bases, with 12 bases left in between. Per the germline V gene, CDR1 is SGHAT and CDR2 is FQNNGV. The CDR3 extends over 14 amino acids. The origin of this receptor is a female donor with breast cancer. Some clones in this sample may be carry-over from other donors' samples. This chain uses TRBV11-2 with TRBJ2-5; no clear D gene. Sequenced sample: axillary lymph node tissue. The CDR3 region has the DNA TGTGCCAGCAGCTTATTCGGCTCCCGGGAGACCCAGTACTTC. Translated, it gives CASSLFGSRETQYF.